Detailed here is one TCR beta chain. This clonotype was detected only a few times. There is no known antigen for this receptor. Per-base qualities were not stored, and no clone one base away is much larger. These data come from a study of identical twins (dated by TCRdb to the mid-2010s). As for the study more broadly: The study deep-sequenced TCR alpha and beta repertoires from monozygotic twins, unrelated adults of various ages and cord blood to test whether fetal clonotypes persist. Replicate twin experiments were performed at different times using different library preparation protocols to rule out contamination. On the study overall, not on this receptor specifically: Zero-insertion analyses could be partly confounded by invariant T cells such as MAIT and iNKT, though diverse VJ usage argued against such confounding for most clonotypes. Abundant cord blood beta clonotypes carried fewer insertions; young adult naive repertoires showed a weaker similar trend, while memory repertoires showed none. Compared with coincidental sharing between unrelated individuals, an excess of low generation-probability sequences was observed among out-of-frame TCR alpha sequences shared between twins. Out-of-frame TCR alpha sharing in monozygotic twins was systematically underestimated by recombination models, whereas sharing between unrelated individuals was in agreement with the recombination models. Conclusions relied on cross-sectional statistical analysis, since the same donors could not be followed over many years. The excess sharing between twins in beta out-of-frame sequences was weaker because fewer shared sequences reduced the signal-to-noise ratio.

Including the terminal cysteine and phenylalanine, the CDR3 comprises 14 residues. CDR3 DNA only is kept here, 42 bases in frame from base 1. CDR1 DFQATT and CDR2 SNEGSKA were looked up in the germline V gene (reference sequence). V is clipped by 6 bases and J by 2 bases, and the sequence between their germline boundaries is 14 bases long. Every donor in the study was a healthy Caucasian. Three pairs of female monozygotic twins, all aged roughly 18 to 29 years, were included in the twin cohort. CD4+ and CD8+ T cell populations were isolated with positive isolation kits from Invitrogen. Libraries came from 5' RACE. The instrument was an Illumina HiSeq 2000. Template switching introduced a universal primer binding site; the final cDNA contained a unique molecular identifier, enabling accurate counting of TCR cDNA molecules. Specific primers in the conserved constant-segment region were used to synthesize first-strand cDNA for TCR alpha and beta chains. To control for contamination, every cDNA library carried two barcodes: a SMART-Mk sample barcode plus Illumina barcodes. Two successive PCR steps introduced TruSeq adapter sequences along with Illumina sample barcodes. Sequencing of the TCR alpha and beta cDNA libraries was done on the Illumina HiSeq platform using custom primers. Processing in the source paper ran as follows. MiGEC processed the raw reads to extract unique molecular identifiers, while MiXCR was used to determine the CDR3 positions. For each individual, recombination models were inferred using an EM algorithm with the repgenHMM and IGoR tools. The analysis of shared clonotypes was done with the tcR package in R, with sharing normalized by the product of cloneset sizes. To study raw recombination without the effects of thymic and clonal selection, out-of-frame nonproductive sequences were analyzed. TCRdb itself trimmed the public reads at Q25 with fastp, ran MiXCR and retained productive beta chains. CDR3 protein sequences are deduplicated, and each keeps its most common genes and DNA. TCRdb's processing, not the authors', yielded these V and J calls. The sample records a few hundred thousand distinct CDR3 sequences, 6% to 7% of which are singletons. Clones ranked in the top ten supply approximately 14% of the sample.

The same specimen was also included in a second study, on T cells expressing NK-cell markers. The second study's paper adds: Three sorted T-cell subsets (CD3+CD56+NKG2C+, CD3+CD56+NKG2C- and CD3+CD56-NKG2C+) from several donors had their TCR beta-chain repertoires profiled. Among the eight sequenced donors, seven were HCMV-seropositive and one was HCMV-seronegative. In several experiments an anti-gammadeltaTCR antibody was added to restrict sorting to alphabetaTCR-expressing T cells. In six donors, the dominant CD3+CD56+NKG2C+ clonotypes were found to rank among the top 10 CD8+ clonotypes and to make up 1.0-7.0% of CD8+ T cells. Those dominant clonotypes were again the most abundant among CD3+CD56-NKG2C+ cells in four donors, at about 25-65%. It remained unclear whether the expanded NKG2C-expressing T cell clones were specific for HCMV antigens. The eight sequenced donors were randomly selected healthy volunteers, three men and five women. HCMV-specific IgG was detected in serum with a commercial ELISA kit to determine HCMV serostatus. MIGEC was used to demultiplex reads and group the reads by UMI, and MiTCR was used to assemble and quantify clonotypes. To exclude erroneous sequences, any TCR cDNA sequence not supported by at least two reads was discarded. Downstream repertoire analysis used the tcR package, and clonotypes were matched across fractions by CDR3 nucleotide sequence plus V segment. VDJmatch was used to annotate antigen specificity against VDJdb, with one amino acid substitution in CDR3 allowed.

The source material was CD8+ T cells sorted from blood. This clonotype was sampled from a young woman in good health. The chain is assembled from TRBV20-1 and TRBJ2-1; matching of 6 bases hints at TRBD1 as the D gene. The DNA sequence reads TGCAGTGCCGCTCCCAGGGGCCCCTACAATGAGCAGTTCTTC. Protein translation: CSAAPRGPYNEQFF.